This T cell receptor beta chain was found in a study of T cell responses to AZD1222 COVID-19 vaccine. Study results and caveats: Recipients of two AZD1222 doses showed rising Spike-specific TCR breadth and depth. Among those given AZD1222, only 5 to 7 were seropositive at baseline.

With regard to this clone: No antigen is known for it.

Here immunoSEQ multiplex PCR was the method, and the copy in TCRdb shows in-frame clones only, minus some. The sample has roughly 150,000 clones, under 95% seen once; the top ten hold about 1.4%. Germline loops: CDR1 LNHDA, CDR2 SQIVND (reference sequence). V was trimmed by 3 bases and J by 3 bases, leaving 9 bases between them. The CDR3 sequence is 14 residues long. The receptor's source is an adult in good health. This chain connects TRBV19 to TRBJ1-5, with unresolved D. The specimen comprised peripheral blood, sampled on day 0 of AZD1222 vaccination. The chain's CDR3 is CASSIPRINQPQHF. In nucleotides, the CDR3 is TGTGCCAGTAGTATCCCACGGATCAATCAGCCCCAGCATTTT.